A selection of T cell receptor beta chains follows, all from one sample in a study of radiation and T cells in renal cell carcinoma. The repertoire was sequenced with immunoSEQ multiplex PCR; TCRdb's copy has only in-frame clones and lacks some. The sample carries some 120,000 clones, more than 80% recorded once. The sample consisted of blood, taken from a patient whose treatment included radiotherapy and nephrectomy. The receptors shown here come from a woman aged 55-70 years with renal cell carcinoma. CDR3s include the opening cysteine and the closing phenylalanine or tryptophan. D genes are given only for firm matches. The size entry is marked missing in some rows and otherwise reads once, few, many or a size class.

size	D	V	J	DNA	CDR3
once	-	TRBV6-6	TRBJ1-1	TGTGCCAGCAGTTATTCCGGCGATAGGACTGAAGCTTTCTTT	CASSYSGDRTEAFF
-	-	TRBV10-1	TRBJ1-5	TGCGCCAGCAGTAGGCTGTCAGTAAGCAATCAGCCCCAGCATTTT	CASSRLSVSNQPQHF
few	-	TRBV19	TRBJ2-6	TGTGCCAGTAGTATTTTCGGAGGGGCCCCAACTGGGGCCAACGTCCTGACTTTC	CASSIFGGAPTGANVLTF
-	TRBD1	TRBV5-4	TRBJ1-1	TGTGCCAGCAGCTTGCCTCTAGGACAGGGAAACACTGAAGCTTTCTTT	CASSLPLGQGNTEAFF
-	-	TRBV9	TRBJ1-2	TGTGCCAGCAGCGTAGGACCGCTGGATGGCTACACCTTC	CASSVGPLDGYTF
-	-	TRBV6-1	TRBJ2-6	TGTGCCAGCAGTGAGGTTGGGGCCAACGTCCTGACTTTC	CASSEVGANVLTF
once	-	TRBV5-6	TRBJ2-7	TGTGCCAGCAGCTTGGTAGTCCCCTACGAGCAGTACTTC	CASSLVVPYEQYF
-	-	TRBV5-1	TRBJ1-1	TGCGCCAGCAGCTTGGGTCTGGGGACCATGAACACTGAAGCTTTCTTT	CASSLGLGTMNTEAFF
-	-	TRBV7-3	TRBJ2-1	TGTGCCAGCAGCCCCCGTTACCCCTACAATGAGCAGTTCTTC	CASSPRYPYNEQFF
-	-	TRBV27	TRBJ2-1	TGTGCCAGCAGCCTTTCAGGAAGTTACAATGAGCAGTTCTTC	CASSLSGSYNEQFF
-	-	TRBV4-1	TRBJ2-5	TGCGCCAGCAGCCAAGAATCGAGGGCGGGGCGGACCCAGTACTTC	CASSQESRAGRTQYF
-	TRBD1	TRBV2	TRBJ1-2	TGTGCCAGGATGAGACAGGGAGGGGATGGCTACACCTTC	CARMRQGGDGYTF
-	-	TRBV9	TRBJ1-2	TGTGCCAGCAGCGTAGCTGGGGGGGGCTCGGGCTATGGCTACACCTTC	CASSVAGGGSGYGYTF
-	-	TRBV7-2	TRBJ1-2	TGTGCCAGCAGCTCCCTTCCGGGGGCGCGCGACGGCTACACCTTC	CASSSLPGARDGYTF
-	-	TRBV6-1	TRBJ1-5	TGTGCCAGCAGTGAAGCCCTGAAAGCCCAGCATTTT	CASSEALKAQHF
once	TRBD1	TRBV5-8	TRBJ1-2	TGTGCCAGCAGCCCTCGACCATCCCGGGACAGGGGCCCCTCCAGGGGCTACACCTTC	CASSPRPSRDRGPSRGYTF
-	-	TRBV19	TRBJ1-3	TGTGCCAGTAGTATAGTAACGGGGAACGGAAACACCATATATTTT	CASSIVTGNGNTIYF
-	-	TRBV9	TRBJ2-5	TGTGCCAGCAGCTCTATGGGACAAGAGACCCAGTACTTC	CASSSMGQETQYF
-	TRBD1	TRBV4-1	TRBJ1-2	TGCGCCAGCAGCCACTCTACAGAGATCCCAGGGGGGAGTAACTATGGCTACACCTTC	CASSHSTEIPGGSNYGYTF
-	-	TRBV19	TRBJ2-5	TGTGCCAGTAGTATTAGTCGTCATGGAGGGCAAGAGACCCAGTACTTC	CASSISRHGGQETQYF
-	-	TRBV6-5	TRBJ1-2	TGTGCCAGCAGCACGTCCTTAAACTATGGCTACACCTTC	CASSTSLNYGYTF
-	-	TRBV2	TRBJ1-6	TGTGCCAGCAGTGAGGGCCGTAATTCACCCCTCCACTTT	CASSEGRNSPLHF
once	-	TRBV6-1	TRBJ1-2	TGTGCCAGCAGCGAACCGGGACTGGGGGGTGGGTCGAGCGGCTACACCTTC	CASSEPGLGGGSSGYTF
-	-	TRBV7-3	TRBJ2-6	TGTGCCAGCAGCCCCTCCGGGACAACCTCTGGGGCCAACGTCCTGACTTTC	CASSPSGTTSGANVLTF
-	-	TRBV18	TRBJ1-1	TGTGCCAGCTCACCACCGAATCCGGGGGTCACTGAAGCTTTCTTT	CASSPPNPGVTEAFF
-	-	TRBV29-1	TRBJ1-2	TGCAGCGTGCCGGGGTTCTATGGCTACACCTTC	CSVPGFYGYTF
-	TRBD1	TRBV2	TRBJ2-2	TGTGCCAGCAGGCGGGACAGGGGGAACACCGGGGAGCTGTTTTTT	CASRRDRGNTGELFF
once	-	TRBV29-1	TRBJ1-5	TGCAGCGTTGTGGCAGGGGTCAATCAGCCCCAGCATTTT	CSVVAGVNQPQHF
-	TRBD1	TRBV9	TRBJ2-3	TGTGCCAGCAGCGTAGGGACAGGGGTTGGTACAGATACGCAGTATTTT	CASSVGTGVGTDTQYF
few	-	TRBV9	TRBJ1-1	TGTGCCAGCAGCCGACTCGGACAGAGAGATGAAGCTTTCTTT	CASSRLGQRDEAFF
-	-	TRBV19	TRBJ1-1	TGTGCCAGTAGTATAGCCCAGTACACTGAAGCTTTCTTT	CASSIAQYTEAFF
-	-	TRBV28	TRBJ1-1	TGTGCCAGCAGTTTCCTAGGAGGGGGGACTGAAGCTTTCTTT	CASSFLGGGTEAFF
once	-	TRBV6-6	TRBJ1-2	TGTGCCCGCAGTTACGGCAAGATTCGGGGGGACTATGGCTACACCTTC	CARSYGKIRGDYGYTF
once	-	TRBV6-1	TRBJ1-5	TGTGCCAGCAGTGAGTTGTCGGGAAATAGCAATCAGCCCCAGCATTTT	CASSELSGNSNQPQHF
-	-	TRBV15	TRBJ1-5	TGTGCCACCAGCTCCAGGGGCGGTTATAGCAATCAGCCCCAGCATTTT	CATSSRGGYSNQPQHF
-	-	TRBV6-1	TRBJ1-6	TGTGCCAGCGGGGGAACCCGGGTCAATTCACCCCTCCACTTT	CASGGTRVNSPLHF
-	-	TRBV2	TRBJ1-5	TGTGCCAGCAGTGAAGGAGGAATCAATCAGCCCCAGCATTTT	CASSEGGINQPQHF
-	-	TRBV7-9	TRBJ2-1	TGTGCCAGCAGCCGTCTGGACGGTCAGGATGAGCAGTTCTTC	CASSRLDGQDEQFF
-	-	TRBV7-9	TRBJ1-4	TGTGCCAGCAGCTCAACCGGACAGTCCAGGGAAAAACTGTTTTTT	CASSSTGQSREKLFF
-	-	TRBV28	TRBJ1-5	TGTGCCAGCAGTTTACAGTTATGGGGGGGTCAGCCCCAGCATTTT	CASSLQLWGGQPQHF
-	-	TRBV2	TRBJ2-3	TGTGCCAGCAGGGGGCCTTGGACAACTCCTGGCACAGATACGCAGTATTTT	CASRGPWTTPGTDTQYF
-	-	TRBV6-1	TRBJ1-1	TGTGCCAGCAGTGAACGGGCCAACACTGAAGCTTTCTTT	CASSERANTEAFF
-	TRBD1	TRBV7-3	TRBJ2-6	TGTGCCAGCAGCCATACAGGGGCTGGGGCCAACGTCCTGACTTTC	CASSHTGAGANVLTF
-	-	TRBV7-9	TRBJ2-2	TGTGCCAGCAGCTTAGCTTGGGGTCACACCGGGGAGCTGTTTTTT	CASSLAWGHTGELFF
-	-	TRBV6-5	TRBJ2-7	TGTGCCAGCAGTTACTCGAGCCCAACCGAGCAGTACTTC	CASSYSSPTEQYF
-	-	TRBV19	TRBJ2-2	TGTGCCAGTAGTATCGGGACGGCCTACACCGGGGAGCTGTTTTTT	CASSIGTAYTGELFF
-	-	TRBV27	TRBJ1-1	TGTGCCAGCAGTGCCTTTTCCGGGACGGATATGAACACTGAAGCTTTCTTT	CASSAFSGTDMNTEAFF
-	TRBD1	TRBV19	TRBJ1-6	TGTGCCAGTAGTATGTCACCAGGGGGGGATTCACCCCTCCACTTT	CASSMSPGGDSPLHF
-	TRBD2	TRBV4-2	TRBJ2-5	TGTGCCAGCAGCCAAGCGACTAGCGGGCACCAAGAGACCCAGTACTTC	CASSQATSGHQETQYF
-	-	TRBV28	TRBJ2-3	TGTGCCAGCAGTTCCTCCGCAGATACGCAGTATTTT	CASSSSADTQYF
-	-	TRBV9	TRBJ2-7	TGTGCCTACGACTCCTACGAGCAGTACTTC	CAYDSYEQYF
-	TRBD1	TRBV4-1	TRBJ1-2	TGCGCCAGCAGCGCGACAGGGGGCAATAACTATGGCTACACCTTC	CASSATGGNNYGYTF
-	TRBD2	TRBV19	TRBJ2-2	TGTGCCAGTAGTATAGGGACTAGCACCACCGGGGAGCTGTTTTTT	CASSIGTSTTGELFF
few	-	TRBV30	TRBJ1-5	TGTGCCTGGAGTACTAGCAATCAGCCCCAGCATTTT	CAWSTSNQPQHF
once	-	TRBV2	TRBJ1-4	TGTGCCAGCAGTGGGCAGACTAATGAAAAACTGTTTTTT	CASSGQTNEKLFF
-	-	TRBV28	TRBJ1-3	TGTGCCAGCAGTTTAGGCGTTTTTACGGGAAACACCATATATTTT	CASSLGVFTGNTIYF
-	-	TRBV7-2	TRBJ2-7	TGTGCCAGCAGCTTAGCTACCACCTCCCCCTTCTACGAGCAGTACTTC	CASSLATTSPFYEQYF
-	-	TRBV5-1	TRBJ1-2	TGCGCCAGCAGCTTGTGGGCCCGACACGGCTCGGGGTATGGCTACACCTTC	CASSLWARHGSGYGYTF